This T cell receptor (beta chain) is drawn from a study of radiotherapy plus CTLA-4 blockade in lung cancer. Across the whole study: Patients showed objective responses in about 20% of cases, and disease control was achieved by approximately 33%. Broader study findings: Interferon-beta and early blood T cell clone dynamics reportedly predicted response best. Tumor-derived TCR clones expanded in blood after radiotherapy plus ipilimumab.

As to this clone: Its antigen is not known.

Sequencing used immunoSEQ multiplex PCR; TCRdb keeps in-frame clones, though not all of them. Found here are roughly 73,000 clones, around 87% of them singletons; the top ten hold 35% to 50%. V lost 5 bases, J lost 7 bases, and 20 bases lay in between. From germline, CDR1 is SGHVS and CDR2 FQNEAQ. The CDR3 has 16 residues. Focal radiation and CTLA-4 blockade (ipilimumab) were tested in chemo-refractory metastatic non-small-cell lung cancer patients. The chain recombines TRBV7-8 with TRBJ2-2; the D gene is possibly TRBD2 (5 bases). Sample: peripheral blood, taken from a patient treated with radiotherapy plus ipilimumab. This receptor was identified in a human donor with non-small cell lung cancer that progressed on radiotherapy plus ipilimumab. Written as DNA, the CDR3 is TGTGCCAGCAGCCCTAGCAGCTTTTTAAACGACGGGGAGCTGTTTTTT. Translation: CASSPSSFLNDGELFF.